Listed below are T cell receptor beta chains from one sample, sequenced in a study of blood T cell repertoires in COVID-19. TCRdb's copy holds only in-frame clones and misses some; the assay was immunoSEQ multiplex PCR. This sample yields under 140,000 clones, of which 82% are seen a single time; more than 15% belongs to the top ten. Sequenced sample: peripheral blood. The receptors originated from a woman between 55 and 75 years old with acute or convalescent COVID-19. Each CDR3 is given without its conserved first and last residue.

TRBV7-2,TRBJ1-2,ASSPGSLYGYT
TRBV18,TRBJ1-5,ASSTGMGDQPQH
TRBV19,TRBJ2-7,ASSIEIGTEYEQY
TRBV7-3,TRBJ2-1,ASSLTSGGADEQF
TRBV7-2,TRBJ2-7,ASSLVKGYEQY
TRBV11-3,TRBJ2-7,ASSLGTGTYEQY
TRBV9,TRBJ1-1,ASSVGGKGAEAF
TRBV4-2,TRBJ2-2,ASSQRTSGGVDTGELF
TRBV20-1,TRBJ2-7,SASLKREQY
TRBV3-1/TRBV3-2,TRBJ1-5,ASSRTGGSNQPQH
TRBV18,TRBJ2-5,ASSPETGQETQY
TRBV7-2,TRBJ2-5,ASSLDQRGGGETQY
TRBV28,TRBJ2-2,ASSSTSSGELF
TRBV12-5,TRBJ2-5,ASGLGGGQETQY
TRBV20-1,TRBJ2-1,SARGPQEQF
TRBV18,TRBJ2-7,ASSPPSSYEQY
TRBV5-1,TRBJ2-1,ASSLGGHSSYNEQF
TRBV14,TRBJ1-1,ASSQSTNWAGRQAF
TRBV7-3,TRBJ2-3,ASSPGTITDTQY
TRBV25-1,TRBJ2-5,ASSEQGETQY
TRBV11-2,TRBJ2-1,ASSRTGNYNEQF
TRBV4-2,TRBJ1-1,ASSQAVQGRVLAEAF
TRBV4-2,TRBJ2-6,ASSQGNRGESGANVLT
TRBV13,TRBJ2-7,ASSPLAGSYEQY
TRBV3-1/TRBV3-2,TRBJ1-1,ASSQIWGDTEAF
TRBV27,TRBJ2-3,ASKREGNTDTQY
TRBV4-2,TRBJ2-5,ASSPKGLAGEETQY
TRBV5-1,TRBJ2-1,ASSLEGQGSYNEQF
TRBV19,TRBJ2-7,ASRTGTGAREQY
TRBV11-2,TRBJ2-5,ASRPRGQETQY
TRBV11-3,TRBJ1-2,ASSLETGNYGYT
TRBV7-6,TRBJ2-1,ASSLLGTDYNEQF
TRBV20-1,TRBJ2-5,SAGDQETQY
TRBV12-5,TRBJ2-5,ASGLQLGTQY
TRBV19,TRBJ2-2,ASSTTRPTGELF
TRBV14,TRBJ2-4,ASSQDTRTNIQY
TRBV24-1,TRBJ1-2,ATSDATLGPGGVSYT
TRBV19,TRBJ1-2,ASKNWDRVYGYT
TRBV21-1,TRBJ1-6,ASSNPCKSGRVYNSPLH
TRBV7-2,TRBJ1-4,ASRPVGANEKLF
TRBV28,TRBJ2-2,ASKPEGGYTGELF
TRBV7-6,TRBJ1-3,ASSLSTKSSGNTIY
TRBV10-3,TRBJ2-1,AGSSGTGHNEQF